The 16 T cell receptor beta chains listed next were all sequenced from one sample in a study of cytomegalovirus exposure and HLA in healthy donors. The repertoire was sequenced with immunoSEQ multiplex PCR; TCRdb's copy has only in-frame clones and lacks some. Seen here are over 150,000 clones, 86% observed once, and the top ten hold roughly 5.8%. Sequencing was performed on PBMCs. These receptors came from a woman under 40 in good health and CMV-seronegative.

The chain has TRBV5-6 and TRBJ2-7; D remains unclear. CDR1 and CDR2 from the germline V gene are SGHDT and YYEEEE. The CDR3 contains 11 residues. The V and J ends lost 4 bases and 7 bases respectively, with 9 bases between them. The CDR3 DNA sequence: TGTGCCAGCAGCCGCAGTCGGGAGCAGTACTTC. Protein product: CASSRSREQYF.

The chain joins TRBV7-9 to TRBJ2-7; D remains unclear. The length of the CDR3 is 12 residues. CDR1 SEHNR and CDR2 FQNEAQ come from the germline V gene (reference sequence). V was pared by 5 bases and J by 7 bases, with 12 bases between. This chain's CDR3 is CASSPRNVEQYF. The CDR3 coding sequence is TGTGCCAGCAGCCCGCGGAACGTGGAGCAGTACTTC.

V is TRBV7-9 and J is TRBJ2-2; possibly TRBD1 for D (5 bases). Trimming shortened V by 2 bases and J by 7 bases, and 14 bases separated the two germline ends. The V gene's germline CDR1 is SEHNR and CDR2 FQNEAQ (reference sequence). CDR3 length: 15 residues. CDR3 bases: TGTGCCAGCAGCTTACAGGGCGCTCGGAACGGGGAGCTGTTTTTT. This encodes CASSLQGARNGELFF.

The CDR3 protein is CASSLGITKDLFNGYTF. The CDR3 nucleotides read TGTGCCAGCAGCTTAGGAATAACAAAGGACCTCTTTAATGGCTACACCTTC. The chain employs TRBV7-9 and TRBJ1-2, with D unresolved. This CDR3 has 17 residues. Trimming stripped 1 base from V and 6 bases from J, with 21 bases between. Germline-derived CDR1 and CDR2 are SEHNR and FQNEAQ (reference sequence).

The J gene is TRBJ1-1, the V gene TRBV7-2; TRBD1 agrees at 10 bases. This CDR3 region has 15 residues. Germline V CDR1 and CDR2: SGHTA, FQGNSA. V lost 5 bases, J lost 0 bases, and 3 bases stayed unmatched. DNA of the CDR3: TGTGCCAGCAGCCGGGACAGGGGATTGAACACTGAAGCTTTCTTT. As protein: CASSRDRGLNTEAFF. Complete variable domain (other parts from reference TRBV7-2 and TRBJ1-1): GAGVSQSPSNKVTEKGKDVELRCDPISGHTALYWYRQSLGQGLEFLIYFQGNSAPDKSGLPSDRFSAERTGGSVSTLTIQRTQQEDSAVYLCASSRDRGLNTEAFFGQGTRLTVV.

V and J are TRBV7-8 and TRBJ1-6; tentative D call: TRBD1 (6 bases). The CDR3 runs to 13 residues. V was pared by 4 bases and J by 9 bases, with 10 bases between. In germline, CDR1 is SGHVS, CDR2 FQNEAQ. As DNA, the CDR3 is TGTGCCAGCAGCTACAGGGAAGCTTCACCCCTCCACTTT. It yields the protein CASSYREASPLHF.

This chain links TRBV7-2 with TRBJ2-2; 7 positions match TRBD1. With 5 bases clipped from V and 7 bases from J, the junction kept 10 bases outside the gene matches. Germline V gene sequence: CDR1 SGHTA, CDR2 FQGNSA. This CDR3 has 15 residues. CDR3 region: CASSLQYRGFGELFF. The CDR3 DNA reads TGTGCCAGCAGCCTACAATACAGGGGTTTCGGGGAGCTGTTTTTT.

The chain is built from TRBV4-2 and TRBJ2-7; D might be TRBD1 (6 bases). The CDR3 contains 15 residues. The V gene lost 0 bases and the J gene lost 0 bases, with 9 bases spanning the gap. Germline CDR1 reads LGHNA; CDR2 reads YNFKEQ. The CDR3 loop reads CASSQENRASYEQYF. The DNA for the CDR3 is TGTGCCAGCAGCCAAGAAAACAGGGCCTCCTACGAGCAGTACTTC.

The chain combines TRBV6-1 with TRBJ1-5; TRBD1 is a possible D gene (6 bases). Germline CDR1 MNHNS, CDR2 SASEGT. Trimming shortened V by 3 bases and J by 4 bases, and 16 bases separated the two germline ends. The CDR3 sequence is 16 residues long. The CDR3 loop reads CASSERFRGGNQPQHF. CDR3 bases: TGTGCCAGCAGTGAGCGATTCAGGGGAGGAAATCAGCCCCAGCATTTT.

CDR3 protein: CASSFTGSGNEQFF. In DNA form, the CDR3 reads TGTGCCAGCAGCTTCACTGGATCAGGCAATGAGCAGTTCTTC. The chain combines TRBV11-3 with TRBJ2-1, with D hard to call. There are 14 residues in the CDR3. Germline V gives CDR1 SGHNT, CDR2 YENEEA. Trimming stripped 3 bases from V and 6 bases from J, with 12 bases between. Together with reference TRBV11-3 and TRBJ2-1, the CDR3 gives the full variable domain: EAGVVQSPRYKIIEKKQPVAFWCNPISGHNTLYWYLQNLGQGPELLIRYENEEAVDDSQLPKDRFSAERLKGVDSTLKIQPAELGDSAVYLCASSFTGSGNEQFFGPGTRLTVL.

The chain joins TRBV2 to TRBJ2-7; D not certain. The germline gives CDR1 SNHLY, CDR2 FYNNEI. The V and J ends lost 0 bases and 6 bases respectively, with 3 bases between them. The CDR3 covers 11 residues. CDR3 DNA sequence: TGTGCCAGCAGTGAAGCAGGCGAGCAGTACTTC. Its translation: CASSEAGEQYF.

The V and J genes are TRBV5-8 and TRBJ1-2; D is ambiguous. This CDR3 has 15 residues. The ends were cut back, 4 bases at V and 3 bases at J, with 16 bases in the middle. Germline CDR1 reads SGHTS; CDR2 reads YDEGEE. The CDR3 sequence: CASSDGGSIYYGYTF. The CDR3 DNA reads as TGTGCCAGCAGCGATGGCGGGTCCATCTACTATGGCTACACCTTC.

This rearrangement joins TRBV5-1 to TRBJ2-3; possible D gene TRBD1, 5 bases. Looked up from germline, CDR1 is SGHRS and CDR2 is YFSETQ. The ends were cut back, 3 bases at V and 2 bases at J, with 10 bases in the middle. The CDR3 length is 14 residues. The chain's CDR3 is CASSSRQTTDTQYF. The CDR3 DNA reads as TGCGCCAGCAGCTCTAGACAGACCACAGATACGCAGTATTTT.

The table lists this clone with a count of one. The chain is built from TRBV15 and TRBJ2-1; D gene unclear. Trimming removed 2 bases from V and 8 bases from J, with 7 bases in between. CDR3 length equals 12 residues. Germline CDR1 is LNHNV and CDR2 is YYDKDF (reference sequence). In DNA form, the CDR3 reads TGTGCCACCAGCAGAACAACTCATGAGCAGTTCTTC. Its protein product is CATSRTTHEQFF.

The chain joins TRBV2 to TRBJ2-1; 8 nucleotides line up with TRBD2. Germline V gives CDR1 SNHLY, CDR2 FYNNEI. Trimming cost V 3 bases and J 4 bases; bases outside gene matches: 5. The CDR3 has 15 amino acids. CDR3 DNA sequence: TGTGCCAGCAGTGATCTGTCTAGCGGGTACAATGAGCAGTTCTTC. Residues: CASSDLSSGYNEQFF. The variable domain in full, completed from reference TRBV2 and TRBJ2-1, reads EPEVTQTPSHQVTQMGQEVILRCVPISNHLYFYWYRQILGQKVEFLVSFYNNEISEKSEIFDDQFSVERPDGSNFTLKIRSTKLEDSAMYFCASSDLSSGYNEQFFGPGTRLTVL.

This chain links TRBV4-2 with TRBJ2-7; TRBD2 matches 10 bases. The CDR3 is 14 residues long. Germline V gives CDR1 LGHNA, CDR2 YNFKEQ. Germline trimming cut 1 base from V and 7 bases from J; bases unmatched to any gene: 4. CDR3 protein: CASSQVGAGGEQYF. In nucleotides, the CDR3 is TGTGCCAGCAGCCAAGTCGGAGCGGGAGGGGAGCAGTACTTC.